The sequence of this TCR beta chain was determined in a study of cytomegalovirus exposure and HLA in healthy donors. Study-wide context: HLA-typed donors contributed 65 million to 95 million unique TCRs, which were held in an early data release.

Study results and caveats: Earlier results showed most TCR beta V segments being productive about 87% or about 30% of the time. In a later analysis, the majority of CMV-associated beta chains seemingly showed HLA restriction.

For this clone: The antigen is undetermined.

The germline CDR1 and CDR2 sequences are SGHTA and FQGTGA. This CDR3 has 16 amino acids. The V gene lost 4 bases and the J gene lost 1 base, with 15 bases spanning the gap. PCR used 60 Vbeta primers and 13 Jbeta primers. Clones were sequenced by immunoSEQ multiplex PCR, and TCRdb holds only the in-frame ones, with some missing. The table includes 100,000 to 150,000 clones, 80% detected once. The clonotype originates from a man between 50 and 59 years old in good health and CMV-seronegative. The sequenced material came from PBMCs. The chain recombines TRBV7-3 with TRBJ2-3, with a weak D call TRBD2 (6 bases). CDR3 bases: TGTGCCAGCAGCTCAGGGAGGAGAGGGGGCACAGATACGCAGTATTTT. Translation gives CASSSGRRGGTDTQYF. The full variable domain, rest sourced from reference TRBV7-3 and TRBJ2-3, is GAGVSQTPSNKVTEKGKYVELRCDPISGHTALYWYRQSLGQGPEFLIYFQGTGAADDSGLPNDRFFAVRPEGSVSTLKIQRTERGDSAVYLCASSSGRRGGTDTQYFGPGTRLTVL.